Following are 19 T cell receptor beta chains from one sample sequenced in a study of blood T cell repertoires in COVID-19. Using immunoSEQ multiplex PCR, the repertoire was profiled, and TCRdb retains in-frame clones only, with some absent. Altogether about 250,000 clones are present, 80% to 90% being singletons, with the ten largest covering roughly 7.8%. The specimen was peripheral blood. The receptor set was obtained from a man aged 35 to 55 with active or convalescent COVID-19.

The chain has TRBV19 and TRBJ1-5; D gene unclear. The CDR3 spans 16 residues. Germline assignment: CDR1 LNHDA and CDR2 SQIVND (reference sequence). Trimming cost V 1 base and J 1 base, with 11 bases left between them. The CDR3, as DNA: TGTGCCAGTAGTATAGCAGGCACGGCCAGCAATCAGCCCCAGCATTTT. It codes for CASSIAGTASNQPQHF.

The chain couples TRBV23-1 to TRBJ1-2; the match to TRBD1 covers 8 bases. TRBV23-1 is assigned to the ORF class and has an uncertain function. The junction had 3 bases not matched to a gene; V was cut back by 8 bases and J by 4 bases. This CDR3 has 12 amino acids. The DNA for the CDR3 is TGCGCCAGCGGACAGGGCCGCTATGGCTACACCTTC. Its translation is CASGQGRYGYTF.

This clone was seen a single time. This chain uses TRBV9 with TRBJ2-2; 8 positions match TRBD1. V was clipped by 2 bases and J by 3 bases; unmatched bases: 12. Per germline, CDR1 SGDLS and CDR2 YYNGEE. The CDR3 contains 18 residues. CDR3 residues: CASSVGQGKVLDTGELFF. The CDR3 nucleotides read TGTGCCAGCAGCGTCGGACAGGGTAAGGTCCTGGACACCGGGGAGCTGTTTTTT.

This chain connects TRBV7-2 to TRBJ1-3; 7 nucleotides match TRBD1. The CDR3 totals 15 residues. Germline V gene sequence: CDR1 SGHTA, CDR2 FQGNSA. After removal of 1 base from V and 2 bases from J, the junction contained 2 bases not matched to a gene. The chain's CDR3 is CASSLETGTGNTIYF. The CDR3 nucleotides read TGTGCCAGCAGCTTAGAGACAGGGACTGGAAACACCATATATTTT.

The rearrangement links TRBV11-3 to TRBJ2-7; 7 bases are shared with TRBD1. From germline, CDR1 is SGHNT and CDR2 YENEEA. Trimming removed 4 bases from V and 2 bases from J; junction bases left unmatched: 5. The CDR3 spans 14 residues. The CDR3 sequence is CASSSSGTAYEQYF. The CDR3 DNA reads TGTGCCAGCAGCTCATCCGGGACAGCCTACGAGCAGTACTTC. Full variable domain (missing parts from reference TRBV11-3 and TRBJ2-7): EAGVVQSPRYKIIEKKQPVAFWCNPISGHNTLYWYLQNLGQGPELLIRYENEEAVDDSQLPKDRFSAERLKGVDSTLKIQPAELGDSAVYLCASSSSGTAYEQYFGPGTRLTVT.

The chain couples TRBV30 to TRBJ1-2; D might be TRBD1 (6 bases). V was cut by 2 bases and J by 7 bases, with 14 bases left in between. CDR3 size: 13 residues. Germline CDR1 GTSNPN, CDR2 SVGIG (reference sequence). The CDR3 spells CAWSSQGLGGYTF. CDR3 coding DNA: TGTGCCTGGAGTTCCCAGGGGCTGGGTGGCTACACCTTC.

This clone was seen only a few times. The chain joins TRBV6-5 to TRBJ2-5; weak D call: TRBD1 (6 bases). The germline V and J ends were trimmed by 5 bases and 5 bases, with 15 bases remaining between them. The germline gives CDR1 MNHEY, CDR2 SVGAGI. The CDR3 is made up of 14 amino acids. This chain's CDR3 is CASSRTAAQETQYF. The CDR3 DNA sequence: TGTGCCAGCAGTCGGACAGCCGCCCAGGAGACCCAGTACTTC.

V usage is TRBV7-9 and J usage is TRBJ1-1; D is ambiguous. This CDR3 has 13 residues. The germline V gene has CDR1 SEHNR and CDR2 FQNEAQ (reference sequence). V shed 6 bases and J shed 0 bases, with 8 bases lying between them. The CDR3 sequence is CASRTTVNTEAFF. The DNA of the CDR3 is TGTGCCAGCAGGACCACAGTGAACACTGAAGCTTTCTTT. Together with reference TRBV7-9 and TRBJ1-1, the CDR3 gives the full variable domain: DTGVSQNPRHKITKRGQNVTFRCDPISEHNRLYWYRQTLGQGPEFLTYFQNEAQLEKSRLLSDRFSAERPKGSFSTLEIQRTEQGDSAMYLCASRTTVNTEAFFGQGTRLTVV.

This clone was recorded once. Here the CDR3 reads CASSLSGLGIGLTDTQYF. CDR3 DNA: TGTGCCAGCAGCCTAAGCGGGTTAGGCATAGGATTAACAGATACGCAGTATTTT. The chain employs TRBV7-8 and TRBJ2-3; the D gene is possibly TRBD2 (6 bases). Trimming took 5 bases from V and 3 from J, leaving 24 bases between them. Germline V gives CDR1 SGHVS, CDR2 FQNEAQ. The CDR3 contains 18 residues.

In this sample, this clone turned up a few times. The gene calls are TRBV5-4 and TRBJ1-1; tentative D call: TRBD1 (6 bases). Germline CDR1 reads SGHNT; CDR2 reads YYREEE (reference sequence). This CDR3 is 14 amino acids long. Deletions cut 4 bases from V and 0 bases from J, with 10 bases between. The CDR3 DNA is TGTGCCAGCAGCCCGTGGACAGTGAACACTGAAGCTTTCTTT. This sequence encodes CASSPWTVNTEAFF. The variable domain in full, completed from reference TRBV5-4 and TRBJ1-1, reads ETGVTQSPTHLIKTRGQQVTLRCSSQSGHNTVSWYQQALGQGPQFIFQYYREEENGRGNFPPRFSGLQFPNYSSELNVNALELDDSALYLCASSPWTVNTEAFFGQGTRLTVV.

The rearrangement joins TRBV28 to TRBJ2-7; TRBD2 matches 10 bases. The CDR3 covers 16 residues. Germline V gives CDR1 MDHEN, CDR2 SYDVKM. J gave up 0 bases and V 6 bases, and 8 bases lay outside the gene matches. The chain's CDR3 is CASRSEVAGGSYEQYF. The CDR3 DNA reads as TGTGCCAGCAGATCCGAAGTAGCGGGAGGCTCCTACGAGCAGTACTTC. The whole variable domain, filled in from reference TRBV28 and TRBJ2-7, reads DVKVTQSSRYLVKRTGEKVFLECVQDMDHENMFWYRQDPGLGLRLIYFSYDVKMKEKGDIPEGYSVSREKKERFSLILESASTNQTSMYLCASRSEVAGGSYEQYFGPGTRLTVT.

The genes are TRBV18 and TRBJ2-7, with TRBD2 matching 7 bases. Trimming removed 1 base from V and 0 bases from J; junction bases left unmatched: 3. The CDR3 sequence is 15 residues long. Germline V CDR1 and CDR2: KGHSH, LQKENI. CDR3 region: CASSPRASGSYEQYF. In DNA form, the CDR3 reads TGTGCCAGCTCACCACGGGCTAGCGGCTCCTACGAGCAGTACTTC. Drawing the rest from reference TRBV18 and TRBJ2-7, the complete variable domain is NAGVMQNPRHLVRRRGQEARLRCSPMKGHSHVYWYRQLPEEGLKFMVYLQKENIIDESGMPKERFSAEFPKEGPSILRIQQVVRGDSAAYFCASSPRASGSYEQYFGPGTRLTVT.

The chain recombines TRBV6-5 with TRBJ2-5, with 8 bases matching TRBD2. This CDR3 is 14 amino acids long. The V segment lost 4 bases and the J segment 7 bases; nucleotides outside the gene matches: 8. CDR1 and CDR2 (germline): MNHEY, SVGAGI. Here the CDR3 DNA reads TGTGCCAGCAGTTCAACCGGGACTAGTGCGACCCAGTACTTC. The encoded protein is CASSSTGTSATQYF.

The chain employs TRBV5-1 and TRBJ2-3; D is unclear. The length of the CDR3 is 11 residues. The germline CDR1 and CDR2 sequences are SGHRS and YFSETQ. V lost 2 bases to trimming and J lost 5 bases, with 3 bases between them. This CDR3 reads CASSFGDTQYF. The CDR3 DNA reads as TGCGCCAGCAGCTTCGGAGATACGCAGTATTTT.

The chain combines TRBV28 with TRBJ1-1, with D uncertain. Trimming cost V 1 base and J 0 bases, with 9 bases left between them. The CDR3 is 15 amino acids. The germline gives CDR1 MDHEN, CDR2 SYDVKM. The CDR3 spells CASSLSQAMNTEAFF. CDR3 bases: TGTGCCAGCAGTTTATCCCAGGCCATGAACACTGAAGCTTTCTTT.

This clone was found many times. The chain joins TRBV9 to TRBJ2-1; 7 positions agree with TRBD1. The junction had 3 bases not matched to a gene; V was cut back by 0 bases and J by 6 bases. This CDR3 comprises 14 residues. From germline, CDR1 is SGDLS and CDR2 YYNGEE. The CDR3, as DNA: TGTGCCAGCAGCGTAGGGAACAGGGGCAATGAGCAGTTCTTC. This encodes CASSVGNRGNEQFF.

The chain combines TRBV19 with TRBJ2-2; 11 positions agree with TRBD2. CDR1 and CDR2 from the germline V gene are LNHDA and SQIVND (reference sequence). With V trimmed by 8 bases and J by 5 bases, 13 bases remained unmatched. The CDR3 totals 17 residues. CDR3 nucleotides: TGTGCCAGTGGGGGGATTACTAGCGGGAGTGGGACCGGGGAGCTGTTTTTT. Protein product: CASGGITSGSGTGELFF.

This chain connects TRBV10-3 to TRBJ1-2, with 7 bases aligning to TRBD1. The germline V gene encodes CDR1 ENHRY and CDR2 SYGVKD. The CDR3 spans 13 residues. V lost 4 bases to trimming and J lost 3 bases; unmatched junction nucleotides: 2. The CDR3 region is CAISAGQDYGYTF. The CDR3 region has the DNA TGTGCCATCAGTGCCGGACAGGACTATGGCTACACCTTC.

The rearrangement joins TRBV30 to TRBJ1-1; D is possibly TRBD1 (5 bases). The CDR3 sequence is 15 residues long. Per germline, CDR1 GTSNPN and CDR2 SVGIG (reference sequence). Between the trimmed V and J ends, which lost 1 base and 5 bases, there was a span of 17 bases. The CDR3 DNA reads TGTGCCTGGAGTGAGGTCGGACGGGGGGGGACTGAAGCTTTCTTT. As protein: CAWSEVGRGGTEAFF.